This T cell receptor (beta chain) originates from a study of identical twins. This clonotype was recorded a few times. TCRdb analysed the 5' RACE reads with MiXCR anew, one entry per CDR3 protein. The sample contains 750,000 to 950,000 distinct CDR3 sequences, roughly an eighth of which appear only once. The J segment lost 6 bases and the V segment lost 3 bases, leaving 8 bases of the junction unmatched. Germline V gene data show CDR1 as MNHNS and CDR2 as SASEGT. This CDR3 region has 16 residues. The same specimen was also included in a second study, on yellow fever vaccine responses in identical twins.

Sequenced sample: PBMCs. The gene calls are TRBV6-1 and TRBJ1-6; TRBD1 agrees at 7 bases. This receptor was taken from a woman between 18 and 29 years old in good health. The CDR3 protein is CASSDKPGQLNSPLHF. Written as DNA, the CDR3 is TGTGCCAGCAGTGATAAACCGGGACAGCTTAATTCACCCCTCCACTTT.